Shown below are 8 T cell receptor beta chains from a single sample sequenced in a study of T cell responses to AZD1222 COVID-19 vaccine. Repertoires were generated with immunoSEQ multiplex PCR, while TCRdb's copy carries only in-frame clones and drops some. The sample has about 80,000 clones; around 87% are singletons. Sequenced material: peripheral blood, taken on day 0 of AZD1222 vaccination. Receptors originate from an adult in good health.

J is TRBJ2-3 and V is TRBV5-8; 9 nucleotides agree with TRBD2. Germline-derived CDR1 and CDR2 are SGHTS and YDEGEE. Losses at the gene ends were 9 bases for V and 6 bases for J; bases not matched to a gene: 17. This CDR3 spans 16 amino acids. The CDR3 nucleotides read TGTGCCACCGCCCGGTACGGCGGGAGGGCCACCGATACGCAGTATTTT. Protein sequence: CATARYGGRATDTQYF.

The chain combines TRBV6-5 with TRBJ2-3; maybe TRBD2 (5 bases). Germline V gene data show CDR1 as MNHEY and CDR2 as SVGAGI. Trimming stripped 7 bases from V and 1 base from J, with 15 bases between. The CDR3 loop spans 15 amino acids. The CDR3: CASKAFFGGTDTQYF. The DNA for the CDR3 is TGTGCCAGCAAAGCCTTCTTCGGGGGCACAGATACGCAGTATTTT.

The chain carries TRBV14 and TRBJ1-6; the match to TRBD1 covers 9 bases. Trimming at V came to 4 bases and at J to 7 bases, leaving 5 bases not matched to a gene. CDR3 size: 15 residues. Germline CDR1 SGHDN, CDR2 FVKESK. CDR3 bases: TGTGCCAGCAGCCTGTGGGACAGGGTCAATTCACCCCTCCACTTT. Translated: CASSLWDRVNSPLHF.

This chain uses TRBV6-5 with TRBJ1-5, with unresolved D. The CDR3 runs to 13 residues. Germline V gene sequence: CDR1 MNHEY, CDR2 SVGAGI. V was clipped by 6 bases and J by 8 bases, with 14 bases between them. The chain's CDR3 is CASSGNWDKPQHF. In DNA form, the CDR3 reads TGTGCCAGCAGCGGAAACTGGGATAAGCCCCAGCATTTT.

The V call is TRBV29-1, the J call TRBJ2-5, with 9 bases aligning to TRBD1. Germline-derived CDR1 and CDR2 are SQVTM and ANQGSEA. The CDR3 runs 13 residues. The V and J ends lost 4 bases and 4 bases, in that order; junction bases with no gene match: 4. The chain's CDR3 is CSVVQGATETQYF. The CDR3 DNA follows: TGCAGCGTTGTACAGGGGGCCACAGAGACCCAGTACTTC.

The chain links TRBV27 to TRBJ2-7; 9 bases align to TRBD1. V shed 3 bases and J 3 bases; nucleotides not matched to a gene: 6. The CDR3 runs to 15 residues. In germline, CDR1 is MNHEY, CDR2 SMNVEV (reference sequence). CDR3: CASSFGQGPFYEQYF. CDR3 sequence (DNA): TGTGCCAGCAGTTTCGGACAGGGGCCCTTCTACGAGCAGTACTTC.

The J gene is TRBJ1-1, the V gene TRBV7-9; 8 nucleotides line up with TRBD1. Looked up from germline, CDR1 is SEHNR and CDR2 is FQNEAQ (reference sequence). V shed 5 bases and J 4 bases; nucleotides not matched to a gene: 9. CDR3 length: 15 amino acids. CDR3 DNA: TGTGCCAGCAGCCTCGGACAGGGTCGGAGCACTGAAGCTTTCTTT. It codes for CASSLGQGRSTEAFF.

This clone has just one count. J is TRBJ2-1 and V is TRBV6-5; 13 bases align to TRBD2. V shed 4 bases, J shed 11 bases, and the junction held 8 bases outside the gene matches. CDR1 is MNHEY and CDR2 is SVGAGI in the germline V gene. The CDR3 covers 15 residues. CDR3 DNA: TGTGCCAGCAGTTCCCAACTAGCGGGAGGGCCCCAGCAGTTCTTC. Translation gives CASSSQLAGGPQQFF.